This T cell receptor beta chain was obtained from a study of blood T cell repertoires in COVID-19. Study overall: Spain, Italy and the United States supplied samples that represented acute and convalescent COVID-19. Sample material is recorded as cDNA or gDNA derived from T cells, B-cell-depleted T cells, or PBMCs.

This CDR3 spans 16 amino acids. Germline trimming cut 0 bases from V and 2 bases from J; bases unmatched to any gene: 5. Germline V lookup: CDR1 SGHDT, CDR2 YYEEEE. In the authors' methods: The authors estimated nucleated cell counts from reference gene primer amplification. Here immunoSEQ multiplex PCR was the method, and the copy in TCRdb shows in-frame clones only, minus some. V and J calls and clone size are as listed in that table; D and trimming were resolved from the DNA. This table has approximately 250,000 clones, around nine tenths appearing once. Sequences were obtained from peripheral blood. The sequence was obtained from a man aged 30 to 39 with active or convalescent COVID-19. The chain joins TRBV5-6 to TRBJ1-5; 7 bases fit TRBD1. The CDR3, as DNA: TGTGCCAGCAGCTTGGCCGGGACAGCCGGCAATCAGCCCCAGCATTTT. It codes for CASSLAGTAGNQPQHF. Full variable domain (missing parts from reference TRBV5-6 and TRBJ1-5): DAGVTQSPTHLIKTRGQQVTLRCSPKSGHDTVSWYQQALGQGPQFIFQYYEEEERQRGNFPDRFSGHQFPNYSSELNVNALLLGDSALYLCASSLAGTAGNQPQHFGDGTRLSIL.